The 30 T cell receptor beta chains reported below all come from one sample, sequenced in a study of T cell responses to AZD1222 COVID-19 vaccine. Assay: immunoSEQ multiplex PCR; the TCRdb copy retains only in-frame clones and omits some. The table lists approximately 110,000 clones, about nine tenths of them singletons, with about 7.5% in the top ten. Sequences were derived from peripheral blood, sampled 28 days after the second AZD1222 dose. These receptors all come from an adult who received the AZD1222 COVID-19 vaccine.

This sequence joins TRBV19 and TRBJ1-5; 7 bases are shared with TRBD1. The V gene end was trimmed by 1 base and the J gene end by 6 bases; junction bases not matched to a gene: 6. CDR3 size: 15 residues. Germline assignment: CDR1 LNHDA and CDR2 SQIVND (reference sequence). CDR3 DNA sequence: TGTGCCAGTAGTATAGGAAGACAGGGTAGTCAGCCCCAGCATTTT. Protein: CASSIGRQGSQPQHF.

The CDR3 protein is CASSEGLPTDGYTF. CDR3 in DNA: TGTGCCAGTAGCGAGGGACTCCCGACGGATGGCTACACCTTC. The chain carries TRBV19 and TRBJ1-2, with a possible D match to TRBD1 (5 bases). The CDR3 spans 14 residues. Germline V gene lookup returns CDR1 LNHDA and CDR2 SQIVND (reference sequence). The ends were cut back, 6 bases at V and 6 bases at J, with 17 bases in the middle.

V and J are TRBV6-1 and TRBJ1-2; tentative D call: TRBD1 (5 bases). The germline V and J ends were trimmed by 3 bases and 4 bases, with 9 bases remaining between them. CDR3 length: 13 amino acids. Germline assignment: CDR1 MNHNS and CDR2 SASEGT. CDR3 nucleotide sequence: TGTGCCAGCAGTGACAGGGTTAGCTATGGCTACACCTTC. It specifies CASSDRVSYGYTF.

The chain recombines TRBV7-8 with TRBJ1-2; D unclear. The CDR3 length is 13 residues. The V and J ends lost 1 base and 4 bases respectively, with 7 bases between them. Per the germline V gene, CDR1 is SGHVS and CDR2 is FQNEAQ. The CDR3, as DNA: TGTGCCAGCAGCTTAGAGACGGCCTATGGCTACACCTTC. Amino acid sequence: CASSLETAYGYTF.

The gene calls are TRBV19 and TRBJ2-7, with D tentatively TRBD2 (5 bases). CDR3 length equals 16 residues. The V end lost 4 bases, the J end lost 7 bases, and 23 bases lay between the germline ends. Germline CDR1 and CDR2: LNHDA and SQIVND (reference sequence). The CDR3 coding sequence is TGTGCCAGTAGTACCTCCGCTCCTAGCTGGGGTGGGGAGCAGTACTTC. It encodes CASSTSAPSWGGEQYF.

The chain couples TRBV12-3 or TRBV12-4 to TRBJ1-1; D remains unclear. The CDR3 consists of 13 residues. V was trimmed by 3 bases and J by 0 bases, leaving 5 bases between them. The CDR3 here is CASSFTVNTEAFF. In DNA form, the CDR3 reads TGTGCCAGCAGTTTTACGGTGAACACTGAAGCTTTCTTT.

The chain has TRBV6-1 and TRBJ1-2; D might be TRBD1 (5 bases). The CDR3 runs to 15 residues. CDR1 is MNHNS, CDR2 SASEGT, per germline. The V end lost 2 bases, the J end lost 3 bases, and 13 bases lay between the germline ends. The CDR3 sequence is CASSEPGRIDYGYTF. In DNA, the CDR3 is TGTGCCAGCAGTGAACCAGGGCGGATAGACTATGGCTACACCTTC.

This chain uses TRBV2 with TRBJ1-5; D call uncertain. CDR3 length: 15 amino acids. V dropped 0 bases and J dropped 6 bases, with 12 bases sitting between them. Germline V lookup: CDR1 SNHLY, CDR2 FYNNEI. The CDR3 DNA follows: TGTGCCAGCAGTGAAGCGCGGAGGGAGGCTCAGCCCCAGCATTTT. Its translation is CASSEARREAQPQHF.

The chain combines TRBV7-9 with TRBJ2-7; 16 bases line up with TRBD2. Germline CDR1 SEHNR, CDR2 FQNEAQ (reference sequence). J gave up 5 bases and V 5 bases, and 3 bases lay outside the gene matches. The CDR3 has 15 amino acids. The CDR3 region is CASSQGLAGGNEQYF. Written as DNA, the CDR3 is TGTGCCAGCAGCCAGGGACTAGCGGGAGGGAACGAGCAGTACTTC.

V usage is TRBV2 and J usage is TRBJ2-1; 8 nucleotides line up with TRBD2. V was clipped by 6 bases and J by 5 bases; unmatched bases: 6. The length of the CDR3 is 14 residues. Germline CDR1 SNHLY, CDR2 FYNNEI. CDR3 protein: CASRLAERNNEQFF. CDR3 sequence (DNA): TGTGCCAGCAGACTAGCGGAGCGGAACAATGAGCAGTTCTTC.

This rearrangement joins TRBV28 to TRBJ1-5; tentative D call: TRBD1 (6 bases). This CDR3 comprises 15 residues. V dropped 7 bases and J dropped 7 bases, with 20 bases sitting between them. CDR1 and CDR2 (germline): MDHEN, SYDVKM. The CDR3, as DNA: TGTGCCAGCACCCTATATCCGGGGGGCGACCAGCCCCAGCATTTT. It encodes CASTLYPGGDQPQHF.

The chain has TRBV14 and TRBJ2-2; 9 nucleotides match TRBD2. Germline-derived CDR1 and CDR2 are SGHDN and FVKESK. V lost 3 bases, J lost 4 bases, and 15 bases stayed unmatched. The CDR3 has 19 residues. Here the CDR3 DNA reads TGTGCCAGCAGCCACCGAGCGGGGGGTCTCAGCGGGGGCACCGGGGAGCTGTTTTTT. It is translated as CASSHRAGGLSGGTGELFF.

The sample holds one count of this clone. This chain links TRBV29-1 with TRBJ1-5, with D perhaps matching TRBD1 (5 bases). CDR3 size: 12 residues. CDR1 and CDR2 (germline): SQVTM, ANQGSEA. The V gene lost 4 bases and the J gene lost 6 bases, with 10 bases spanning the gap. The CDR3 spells CSVGRAGQPQHF. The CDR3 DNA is TGCAGCGTTGGCAGGGCAGGTCAGCCCCAGCATTTT.

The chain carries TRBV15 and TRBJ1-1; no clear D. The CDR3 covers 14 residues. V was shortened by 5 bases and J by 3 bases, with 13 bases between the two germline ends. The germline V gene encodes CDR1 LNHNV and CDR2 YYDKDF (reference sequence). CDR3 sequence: CATSGRPDHTEAFF. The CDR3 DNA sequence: TGTGCCACCAGCGGACGTCCGGACCACACTGAAGCTTTCTTT.

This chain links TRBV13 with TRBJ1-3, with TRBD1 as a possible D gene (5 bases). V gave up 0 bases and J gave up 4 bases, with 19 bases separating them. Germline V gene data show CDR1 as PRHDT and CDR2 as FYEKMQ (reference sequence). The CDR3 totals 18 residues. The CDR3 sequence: CASSLGGREMLLGNTIYF. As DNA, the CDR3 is TGTGCCAGCAGCTTAGGGGGCAGGGAGATGCTCTTAGGAAACACCATATATTTT.

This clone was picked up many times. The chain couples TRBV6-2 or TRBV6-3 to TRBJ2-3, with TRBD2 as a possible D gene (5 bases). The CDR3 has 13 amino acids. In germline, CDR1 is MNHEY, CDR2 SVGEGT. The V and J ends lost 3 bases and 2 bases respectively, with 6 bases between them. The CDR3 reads CASSYSVTDTQYF. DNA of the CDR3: TGTGCCAGCAGTTATAGCGTCACAGATACGCAGTATTTT.

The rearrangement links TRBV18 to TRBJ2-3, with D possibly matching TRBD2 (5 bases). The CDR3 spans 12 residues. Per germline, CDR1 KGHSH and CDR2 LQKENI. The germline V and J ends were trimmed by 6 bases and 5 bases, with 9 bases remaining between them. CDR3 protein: CASSEAEDTQYF. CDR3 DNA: TGTGCCAGCTCCGAAGCGGAAGATACGCAGTATTTT.

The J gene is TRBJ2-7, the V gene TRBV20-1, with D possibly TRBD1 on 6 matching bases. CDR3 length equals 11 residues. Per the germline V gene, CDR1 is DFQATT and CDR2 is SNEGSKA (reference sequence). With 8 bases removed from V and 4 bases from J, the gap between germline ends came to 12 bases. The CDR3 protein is CSSYRVYEQYF. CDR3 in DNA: TGCAGTTCATACAGGGTTTACGAGCAGTACTTC.

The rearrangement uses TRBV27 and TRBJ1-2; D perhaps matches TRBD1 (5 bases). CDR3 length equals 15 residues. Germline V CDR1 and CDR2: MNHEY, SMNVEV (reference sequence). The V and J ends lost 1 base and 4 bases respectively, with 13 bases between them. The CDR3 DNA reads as TGTGCCAGCAGTTTATTGGGGCAGGGAACCTATGGCTACACCTTC. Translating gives CASSLLGQGTYGYTF.

This CDR3 is CSAQQGGTLHF. The CDR3, as DNA: TGCAGTGCTCAACAGGGGGGGACCCTCCACTTT. The genes are TRBV20-1 and TRBJ1-6, with 8 nucleotides matching TRBD1. CDR1 is DFQATT and CDR2 is SNEGSKA in the germline V gene (reference sequence). V shed 5 bases, J shed 14 bases, and the junction held 5 bases outside the gene matches. The CDR3 spans 11 residues.

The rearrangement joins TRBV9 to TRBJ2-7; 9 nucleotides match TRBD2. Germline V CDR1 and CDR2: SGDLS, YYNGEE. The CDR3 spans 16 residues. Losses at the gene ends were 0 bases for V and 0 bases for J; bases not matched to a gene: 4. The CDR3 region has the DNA TGTGCCAGCAGCGTAGGAAGCGGGGGGACCTCCTACGAGCAGTACTTC. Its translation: CASSVGSGGTSYEQYF.

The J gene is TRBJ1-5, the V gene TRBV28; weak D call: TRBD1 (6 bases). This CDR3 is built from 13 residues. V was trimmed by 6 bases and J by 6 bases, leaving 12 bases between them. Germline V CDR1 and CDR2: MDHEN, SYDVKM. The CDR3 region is CASSNTGRQPQHF. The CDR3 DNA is TGTGCCAGCAGCAATACAGGGCGTCAGCCCCAGCATTTT.

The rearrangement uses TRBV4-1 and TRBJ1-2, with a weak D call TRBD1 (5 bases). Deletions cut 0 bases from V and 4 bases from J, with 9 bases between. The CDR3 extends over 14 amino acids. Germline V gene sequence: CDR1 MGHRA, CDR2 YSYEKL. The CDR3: CASSQEGVSYGYTF. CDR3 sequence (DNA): TGCGCCAGCAGCCAAGAAGGGGTTAGCTATGGCTACACCTTC.

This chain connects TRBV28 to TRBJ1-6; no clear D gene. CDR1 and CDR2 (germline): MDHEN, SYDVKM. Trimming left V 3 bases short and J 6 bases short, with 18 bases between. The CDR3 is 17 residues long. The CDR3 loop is CASSLSGLIARNSPLHF. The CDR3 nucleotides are TGTGCCAGCAGTTTGTCAGGATTAATCGCTCGTAATTCACCCCTCCACTTT.

CDR3 in amino acids: CASSLDSRAGGGYTF. The CDR3 DNA sequence: TGCGCCAGCAGCTTGGATAGCCGTGCAGGGGGTGGCTACACCTTC. The gene calls are TRBV5-1 and TRBJ1-2; 7 bases are a match to TRBD1. Losses at the gene ends were 0 bases for V and 7 bases for J; bases not matched to a gene: 9. The CDR3 loop spans 15 amino acids. Germline V gene lookup returns CDR1 SGHRS and CDR2 YFSETQ.

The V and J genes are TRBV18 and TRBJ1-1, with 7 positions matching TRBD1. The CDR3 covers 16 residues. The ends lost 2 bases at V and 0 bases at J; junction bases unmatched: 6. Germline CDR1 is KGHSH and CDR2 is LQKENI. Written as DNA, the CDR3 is TGTGCCAGCTCACCAGCGACAGGGCCCCTGAACACTGAAGCTTTCTTT. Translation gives CASSPATGPLNTEAFF.

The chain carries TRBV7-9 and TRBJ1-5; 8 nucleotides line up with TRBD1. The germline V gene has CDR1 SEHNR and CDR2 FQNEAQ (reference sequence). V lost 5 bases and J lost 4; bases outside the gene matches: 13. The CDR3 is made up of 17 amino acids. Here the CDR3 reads CASSRYQGQGANQPQHF. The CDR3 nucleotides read TGTGCCAGCAGCCGTTACCAAGGGCAGGGGGCTAATCAGCCCCAGCATTTT.

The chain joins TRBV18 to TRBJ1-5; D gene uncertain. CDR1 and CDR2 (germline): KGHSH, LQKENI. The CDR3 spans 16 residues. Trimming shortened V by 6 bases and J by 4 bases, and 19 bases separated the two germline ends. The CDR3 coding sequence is TGTGCCAGCTCTGCGAGAGGCAGGTCCCAAAATCAGCCCCAGCATTTT. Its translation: CASSARGRSQNQPQHF.

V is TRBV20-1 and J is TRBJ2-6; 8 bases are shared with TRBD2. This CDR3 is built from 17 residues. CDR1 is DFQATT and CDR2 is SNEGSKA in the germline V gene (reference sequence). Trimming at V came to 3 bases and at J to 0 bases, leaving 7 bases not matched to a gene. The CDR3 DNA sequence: TGCAGTGCTAGTCGATTCGGGGGGGGCTCTGGGGCCAACGTCCTGACTTTC. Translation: CSASRFGGGSGANVLTF.

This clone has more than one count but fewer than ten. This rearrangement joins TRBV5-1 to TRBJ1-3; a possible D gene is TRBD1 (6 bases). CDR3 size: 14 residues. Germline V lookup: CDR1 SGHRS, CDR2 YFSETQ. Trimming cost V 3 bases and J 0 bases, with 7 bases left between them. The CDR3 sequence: CASSSTGSGNTIYF. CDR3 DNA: TGCGCCAGCAGCTCGACAGGCTCTGGAAACACCATATATTTT.